Only a few counts were recorded for the clone carrying this T cell receptor beta chain. The antigen remains undetermined. TCRdb reanalysed the RT-PCR reads using MiXCR and keeps one entry per CDR3 protein. This sample has under 350 distinct CDR3 sequences, with 60% to 80% found just once. Germline V gene lookup returns CDR1 LGHNA and CDR2 YSLEER. This CDR3 has 16 amino acids. After removal of 2 bases from V and 5 bases from J, the junction contained 10 bases not matched to a gene. This sample stems from a study of yellow fever vaccine responses in identical twins. The study, taken as a whole, reports: Convergence reportedly seemed to mark part of the twins' vaccine T cell response, with personalization marking the rest.

The rearrangement links TRBV4-3 to TRBJ2-3; 7 bases are a match to TRBD1. This receptor was identified in a woman aged 18-29 years who received the yellow fever vaccine. The sequencing used T cells from blood (PBMCs), unsorted or a sorted subset (not recorded which), collected before or after yellow fever vaccination (not recorded which). The CDR3 region is CASSQPNRGAKDTQYF. The CDR3 region has the DNA TGCGCCAGCAGCCAACCAAACAGGGGAGCAAAAGATACGCAGTATTTT.